The 10 T cell receptor beta chains below all came from one sample that was sequenced in a study of CD8+ T cells in alopecia areata. Stated treatment: oral pan-JAK inhibitor, 5-10 mg twice daily. Extracted from the samples, RNA was reverse transcribed into cDNA to serve as the sequencing template. Clones were read by immunoSEQ multiplex PCR, and TCRdb kept only the in-frame ones, dropping some. Of roughly 220,000 clones in the sample, approximately 38% were seen once. Sequenced material: CD4+ T cells sorted from blood, taken around week 34, from a patient treated with tofacitinib. These receptors were collected from a human donor with alopecia areata.

The table lists this clone with a few counts. The gene calls are TRBV5-1 and TRBJ2-5; D unclear. V shed 2 bases and J shed 5 bases, with 7 bases lying between them. The CDR3 is 12 residues long. Germline V lookup: CDR1 SGHRS, CDR2 YFSETQ. This chain's CDR3 is CASSFLQETQYF. DNA of the CDR3: TGCGCCAGCAGCTTCCTCCAGGAGACCCAGTACTTC. The full variable domain, in which reference TRBV5-1 and TRBJ2-5 provide the parts outside the CDR3, is KAGVTQTPRYLIKTRGQQVTLSCSPISGHRSVSWYQQTPGQGLQFLFEYFSETQRNKGNFPGRFSGRQFSNSRSEMNVSTLELGDSALYLCASSFLQETQYFGPGTRLLVL.

This clone was seen more than once but under ten times. This chain uses TRBV11-2 with TRBJ2-7; D not resolved. The germline CDR1 and CDR2 sequences are SGHAT and FQNNGV. V was pared by 1 base and J by 6 bases, with 7 bases between. The length of the CDR3 is 12 residues. In nucleotides, the CDR3 is TGTGCCAGCAGCTTAGTTCGCCGCGAGCAGTACTTC. Amino acid sequence: CASSLVRREQYF.

The chain recombines TRBV15 with TRBJ2-3; D unclear. V lost 4 bases and J 2 bases, leaving 4 bases between the germline ends. This CDR3 has 12 amino acids. Per the germline V gene, CDR1 is LNHNV and CDR2 is YYDKDF (reference sequence). In DNA, the CDR3 is TGTGCCACCAGCACAAACACAGATACGCAGTATTTT. Its protein product is CATSTNTDTQYF.

The chain employs TRBV4-1 and TRBJ1-4, with D uncertain. Germline CDR1 MGHRA, CDR2 YSYEKL. This CDR3 has 15 amino acids. Trimming stripped 5 bases from V and 3 bases from J, with 13 bases between. CDR3 DNA: TGCGCCAGCAGCGAGCGCGTCGGATCTAATGAAAAACTGTTTTTT. This codes for CASSERVGSNEKLFF.

This clone has a handful of counts. The rearrangement links TRBV11-1 to TRBJ2-6, with D tentatively TRBD1 (5 bases). There are 16 residues in the CDR3. Looked up from germline, CDR1 is SGHAT and CDR2 is FQDESV (reference sequence). V dropped 5 bases and J dropped 0 bases, with 11 bases sitting between them. The CDR3 DNA sequence: TGTGCCAGCAGCCCCAGGGTCTTCTCTGGGGCCAACGTCCTGACTTTC. This encodes CASSPRVFSGANVLTF.

This clone was detected a few times. The chain is built from TRBV2 and TRBJ2-2; D possibly corresponds to TRBD1 (6 bases). V was cut by 6 bases and J by 1 base, with 15 bases left in between. This CDR3 contains 16 residues. Germline V gene lookup returns CDR1 SNHLY and CDR2 FYNNEI. The CDR3 DNA reads TGTGCCAGCAGCGCGGCTCACAGGGAGAACACCGGGGAGCTGTTTTTT. Residues: CASSAAHRENTGELFF.

V and J are TRBV29-1 and TRBJ2-3; possibly TRBD2 for D (5 bases). Trimming took 6 bases from V and 3 from J, leaving 16 bases between them. The CDR3 contains 14 residues. Germline V gene lookup returns CDR1 SQVTM and CDR2 ANQGSEA. CDR3 sequence reads: CSVRTRGRTDTQYF. CDR3 in DNA: TGCAGCGTGAGGACTCGAGGACGTACAGATACGCAGTATTTT.

This sequence joins TRBV27 and TRBJ2-3, with 9 bases matching TRBD2. Germline loops: CDR1 MNHEY, CDR2 SMNVEV (reference sequence). The CDR3 consists of 15 residues. V shed 2 bases and J 3 bases; nucleotides not matched to a gene: 3. This CDR3 reads CASSLEGLATDTQYF. As DNA, the CDR3 is TGTGCCAGCAGTTTAGAAGGACTAGCGACAGATACGCAGTATTTT.

In regard to this clone: The same CDR3 arises from other DNA sequences in this sample as well. The J gene is TRBJ1-5, the V gene TRBV5-1; D remains unclear. The CDR3 length is 14 residues. Per germline, CDR1 SGHRS and CDR2 YFSETQ. Trimming removed 0 bases from V and 5 bases from J, with 9 bases in between. This CDR3 reads CASSLGGKDQPQHF. The DNA for the CDR3 is TGCGCCAGCAGCTTGGGGGGTAAGGATCAGCCCCAGCATTTT.

J is TRBJ2-3 and V is TRBV6-6; tentative D call: TRBD2 (6 bases). CDR1 is MNHNY, CDR2 SVGAGI, per germline (reference sequence). Trimming took 7 bases from V and 6 from J, leaving 14 bases between them. This CDR3 contains 13 residues. CDR3 in DNA: TGTGCCAGCAAGGAAGTAAGCGGGGATACGCAGTATTTT. As protein: CASKEVSGDTQYF.